This T cell receptor beta chain came from a study of blood T cell repertoires in COVID-19. Study-wide context: Samples came from the United States, Italy and Spain, spanning acute and convalescent COVID-19.

Original analysis: Estimated nucleated cell counts came from reference gene primer amplification. Profiling relied on immunoSEQ multiplex PCR, and the TCRdb table lists in-frame clones only, not all of them. V and J calls and clone size are those listed in that table; D and trimming were worked out from the DNA. The table shows approximately 210,000 clones, with more than 65% occurring only once. Losses at the gene ends were 2 bases for V and 4 bases for J; bases not matched to a gene: 11. The CDR3 is made up of 18 amino acids. In germline, CDR1 is MGHRA, CDR2 YSYEKL. The sequenced sample consisted of PBMCs or T cells enriched from blood (not recorded which). This clonotype originated in a woman aged 45 to 65 with acute COVID-19. The rearrangement uses TRBV4-1 and TRBJ2-6, with 7 bases fitting TRBD1. CDR3 sequence reads: CASSQRQGLNLGANVLTF. The CDR3 bases are TGCGCCAGCAGCCAAAGACAGGGTCTAAACCTCGGGGCCAACGTCCTGACTTTC.